This T cell receptor (beta chain) is drawn from a study of T cells in Graves' hyperthyroidism and ophthalmopathy. Patients aged 18 to 65 had newly diagnosed hyperthyroidism of under 2 months' duration. RNA transcripts served as the template for amplifying TCR beta CDR3 regions. With the HTBI primer set, the TCR CDR3 went through a first round of RT-PCR. MiXCR, applied by TCRdb to the multiplex PCR reads, yields one record per CDR3 protein. Of around 190,000 distinct CDR3 sequences listed, approximately 15% are singletons. Looked up from germline, CDR1 is MNHEY and CDR2 is SVGEGT. CDR3 length: 15 amino acids. V lost 7 bases, J lost 4 bases, and 14 bases lay in between. In its sample, this clonotype was seen many times.

This receptor was identified in a woman in her forties or fifties with Graves' hyperthyroidism. The chain uses TRBV6-2 or TRBV6-3 and TRBJ2-6; TRBD1 or TRBD2 may be the D gene (5 bases each). Sequenced: blood. The CDR3 reads CASTEGPGGANVLTF. CDR3 nucleotides: TGTGCCAGCACCGAGGGGCCGGGCGGGGCCAACGTCCTGACTTTC.